Following are 21 T cell receptor beta chains from one sample sequenced in a study of cytomegalovirus exposure and HLA in healthy donors (dated by TCRdb to 2016 to 2017). Libraries came from the immunoSEQ multiplex PCR assay. For the multiplex PCR, a mixture combining 60 forward primers for TCR Vbeta segments and 13 reverse primers for TCR Jbeta segments was used. The table was pulled from immuneACCESS by TCRdb, which kept in-frame rearrangements only. Such tables lose some clones; where checked, under half of the loss comes from unresolved V genes, and the rest has no known cause. The sample records fewer than 45,000 clones, 60% to 70% of which are singletons. The top ten clones comprise 3.5% to 4% of the sample. The source material was PBMCs. The receptor source for this set is a middle-aged man in good health and CMV-seronegative.

CDR3 DNA sequence: TGTGCCAGCAGCGTCGAAGCGGGGCCCCCGGGTACGCAGTATTTT. The encoded protein is CASSVEAGPPGTQYF. The chain recombines TRBV9 with TRBJ2-3; 7 bases fit TRBD2. The CDR3 length is 15 residues. Germline V gene lookup returns CDR1 SGDLS and CDR2 YYNGEE. Losses at the gene ends were 2 bases for V and 8 bases for J; bases not matched to a gene: 11.

The chain is built from TRBV7-8 and TRBJ1-5; D unclear. CDR3 length: 13 amino acids. Per germline, CDR1 SGHVS and CDR2 FQNEAQ. V dropped 4 bases and J dropped 2 bases, with 6 bases sitting between them. CDR3 region: CASSYQGNQPQHF. In DNA, the CDR3 is TGTGCCAGCAGCTACCAGGGCAATCAGCCCCAGCATTTT.

This sequence joins TRBV6-5 and TRBJ2-3; 11 bases line up with TRBD1. Germline assignment: CDR1 MNHEY and CDR2 SVGAGI. CDR3 size: 15 residues. Trimming at V came to 6 bases and at J to 1 base, leaving 3 bases not matched to a gene. CDR3 amino acids: CASSRTGGGTDTQYF. The CDR3 DNA follows: TGTGCCAGCAGCCGGACAGGGGGCGGCACAGATACGCAGTATTTT.

This clone was detected a few times. The chain couples TRBV12-5 to TRBJ2-1; unclear D gene. Trimming pared 7 bases from V and 6 bases from J, leaving 4 bases between. This CDR3 has 10 residues. Germline V lookup: CDR1 LGHNT, CDR2 FRNRAP. The CDR3 here is CASALNEQFF. The CDR3 bases are TGTGCTAGTGCCCTCAATGAGCAGTTCTTC.

The chain employs TRBV7-9 and TRBJ1-4, with 8 bases aligning to TRBD1. The CDR3 runs 16 residues. Looked up from germline, CDR1 is SEHNR and CDR2 is FQNEAQ (reference sequence). V lost 5 bases, J lost 11 bases, and 16 bases stayed unmatched. The CDR3 protein is CASSHRGTGLSGKLFF. In DNA form, the CDR3 reads TGTGCCAGCAGCCACCGCGGGACAGGCCTTTCTGGGAAACTGTTTTTT.

In this sample, this clone turned up once. The J gene is TRBJ1-1, the V gene TRBV7-9; D gene unclear. The germline CDR1 and CDR2 sequences are SEHNR and FQNEAQ (reference sequence). The CDR3 has 13 residues. V was cut by 0 bases and J by 4 bases, with 6 bases left in between. The DNA for the CDR3 is TGTGCCAGCAGCTTAGCCAGAGGCACTGAAGCTTTCTTT. Translation: CASSLARGTEAFF.

The gene calls are TRBV6-5 and TRBJ2-7, with TRBD2 identical over 8 bases. Germline trimming cut 5 bases from V and 4 bases from J; bases unmatched to any gene: 4. CDR1 is MNHEY and CDR2 is SVGAGI in the germline V gene. The CDR3 is 13 amino acids. CDR3 in DNA: TGTGCCAGCAGTGCCGTAGCGGGGTACGAGCAGTACTTC. It translates to CASSAVAGYEQYF.

The V gene is TRBV6-5, the J gene TRBJ2-1; 8 bases map to TRBD1. This CDR3 is 11 amino acids long. Germline CDR1 is MNHEY and CDR2 is SVGAGI. The V and J ends lost 8 bases and 8 bases, in that order; junction bases with no gene match: 2. In nucleotides, the CDR3 is TGTGCCAGCGGACAGGGATATGAGCAGTTCTTC. Protein sequence: CASGQGYEQFF.

The V gene is TRBV21-1, the J gene TRBJ1-2; the table's D gene call, TRBD1, was not cross checked with the DNA. TRBV21-1 represents a pseudogene. CDR3 size: 16 residues. The CDR3 sequence is CASSKATGGPNYGYTF. The CDR3 DNA is TGTGCCAGCAGCAAAGCGACAGGGGGCCCAAACTATGGCTACACCTTC.

The chain uses TRBV25-1 and TRBJ1-6, with a weak D call TRBD1 (5 bases). The V end was cut by 11 bases, the J end by 9 bases, with 23 bases between. CDR3 length equals 15 residues. Per germline, CDR1 MGHDK and CDR2 SYGVNS. CDR3 coding DNA: TGTGCCGTTCCCAACGGGGGAATCCTAGCTTCACCCCTCCACTTT. It yields the protein CAVPNGGILASPLHF.

A few counts support this clone. The chain recombines TRBV9 with TRBJ1-1; 10 bases fit TRBD1. The junction had 6 bases not matched to a gene; V was cut back by 3 bases and J by 7 bases. This CDR3 region has 14 residues. Germline-derived CDR1 and CDR2 are SGDLS and YYNGEE. CDR3 region: CASSAGTGVVEAFF. The DNA for the CDR3 is TGTGCCAGCAGCGCCGGGACAGGGGTTGTTGAAGCTTTCTTT.

This rearrangement joins TRBV4-2 to TRBJ2-5, with 8 bases fitting TRBD2. The germline CDR1 and CDR2 sequences are LGHNA and YNFKEQ. The CDR3 totals 20 residues. The ends lost 2 bases at V and 7 bases at J; junction bases unmatched: 24. CDR3 bases: TGTGCCAGCAGCCAAAACGGGGGGAGCGGGGGCCCCGGAAGGGAAGGGACCCAGTACTTC. The encoded protein is CASSQNGGSGGPGREGTQYF.

J is TRBJ1-2 and V is TRBV5-1, with 7 nucleotides matching TRBD1. V was clipped by 4 bases and J by 4 bases; unmatched bases: 10. Germline V CDR1 and CDR2: SGHRS, YFSETQ. The CDR3 spans 15 residues. This CDR3 reads CASSPTGDSSYGYTF. The CDR3 region has the DNA TGCGCCAGCAGCCCTACAGGGGATTCTAGCTATGGCTACACCTTC. The variable domain in full, completed from reference TRBV5-1 and TRBJ1-2, reads KAGVTQTPRYLIKTRGQQVTLSCSPISGHRSVSWYQQTPGQGLQFLFEYFSETQRNKGNFPGRFSGRQFSNSRSEMNVSTLELGDSALYLCASSPTGDSSYGYTFGSGTRLTVV.

The chain has TRBV30 and TRBJ2-1, with TRBD2 identical over 15 bases. Germline values: CDR1 GTSNPN, CDR2 SVGIG (reference sequence). CDR3 size: 16 residues. The J segment lost 9 bases and the V segment lost 1 base, leaving 7 bases of the junction unmatched. The DNA of the CDR3 is TGTGCCTGGAGTGCGTGGACTAGCGGGGGGGCGGGTGAGCAGTTCTTC. This sequence encodes CAWSAWTSGGAGEQFF. The full variable domain, completed using reference TRBV30 and TRBJ2-1, is SQTIHQWPATLVQPVGSPLSLECTVEGTSNPNLYWYRQAAGRGLQLLFYSVGIGQISSEVPQNLSASRPQDRQFILSSKKLLLSDSGFYLCAWSAWTSGGAGEQFFGPGTRLTVL.

In its sample, this clone was seen a few times. This sequence joins TRBV2 and TRBJ1-4, with TRBD1 matching 8 bases. Unmatched junction bases numbered 3, after V lost 7 bases and J lost 5 bases. Germline V CDR1 and CDR2: SNHLY, FYNNEI. The CDR3 sequence is 13 residues long. This chain's CDR3 is CASTRTGNEKLFF. CDR3 nucleotides: TGTGCCAGCACTCGGACAGGGAATGAAAAACTGTTTTTT.

The gene calls are TRBV7-3 and TRBJ2-3; 11 bases are a match to TRBD2. CDR1 SGHTA and CDR2 FQGTGA come from the germline V gene. This CDR3 is built from 19 residues. Trimming at V came to 1 base and at J to 4 bases, leaving 13 bases not matched to a gene. The CDR3 loop reads CASSLKRASGGRDPDTQYF. CDR3 in DNA: TGTGCCAGCAGCTTAAAAAGGGCTAGCGGGGGGAGGGACCCAGATACGCAGTATTTT.

The chain uses TRBV29-1 and TRBJ1-1; 7 nucleotides align to TRBD1. Germline V gene lookup returns CDR1 SQVTM and CDR2 ANQGSEA. The CDR3 loop spans 12 amino acids. V lost 7 bases, J lost 0 bases, and 2 bases stayed unmatched. The CDR3 DNA reads as TGCAGCGCAGACAGGGTGAACACTGAAGCTTTCTTT. Its protein product is CSADRVNTEAFF.

CDR3 DNA sequence: TGTGCCAGCAGCCATCTTTCAGGGGGCTTTCGCTATGGCTACACCTTC. Its translation is CASSHLSGGFRYGYTF. The V and J genes are TRBV7-9 and TRBJ1-2; 8 positions match TRBD1. V trimming: 5 bases; J trimming: 4 bases; junction bases outside the gene matches: 12. This CDR3 has 16 residues. Germline CDR1 reads SEHNR; CDR2 reads FQNEAQ (reference sequence).

The chain is built from TRBV28 and TRBJ1-2, with TRBD1 as a possible D gene (6 bases). Germline CDR1 reads MDHEN; CDR2 reads SYDVKM. Trimming shortened V by 7 bases and J by 8 bases, and 20 bases separated the two germline ends. The CDR3 has 14 amino acids. CDR3 bases: TGTGCCAGCATCGAGGGCGGGGGCGCGGGGGGCTACACCTTC. Protein sequence: CASIEGGGAGGYTF.

The chain uses TRBV7-2 and TRBJ2-7, with D maybe TRBD2 (6 bases). This CDR3 spans 15 amino acids. The V and J ends lost 3 bases and 5 bases respectively, with 17 bases between them. CDR1 and CDR2 from the germline V gene are SGHTA and FQGNSA. The DNA of the CDR3 is TGTGCCAGCAGCTTGGAGGGAAGGATTGCCAACGAGCAGTACTTC. It is translated as CASSLEGRIANEQYF.

This clone has only one observation. V gene TRBV13 combines with J gene TRBJ2-2; weak D call: TRBD1 (6 bases). V gave up 5 bases and J gave up 3 bases, with 13 bases separating them. The CDR3 is 15 residues long. Germline assignment: CDR1 PRHDT and CDR2 FYEKMQ (reference sequence). CDR3 coding DNA: TGTGCCAGCAGCCCAAGGACAGAGTACACCGGGGAGCTGTTTTTT. Translation: CASSPRTEYTGELFF.